Listed below are T cell receptor beta chains from one sample, sequenced in a study of quantifying T cell responses using KT2 cells. TCRdb re-called the UMI-ligation and nested PCR reads through MiXCR, storing one row per CDR3 protein. The sample contains over 40,000 distinct CDR3 sequences, roughly 11% of which appear only once. Material: PBMCs spiked with cells of the T cell clone KT2. These TCRs come from a human donor. Each CDR3 is given with its conserved first and last residue. The D gene is left open where the match is weak. A clone size is listed for some rows: how often the clone was seen (once, few, many), or a class if it is expanded.

v_gene	j_gene	len	abundance	d_gene	CDR3nt	CDR3aa
TRBV12-3/TRBV12-4	TRBJ2-7	12	many	NA	TGTGCCAGCAGTAGGGACTCCTACGAGCAGTACTTC	CASSRDSYEQYF
TRBV6-1	TRBJ1-1	12	few	NA	TGTGCCAGCAGGCCGGGTTGGGCTGAAGCTTTCTTT	CASRPGWAEAFF
TRBV2	TRBJ2-7	14	NA	TRBD2	TGTGCCAGCAGAGGGACTAGCGGGGCCTCCGAGCAGTACTTC	CASRGTSGASEQYF
TRBV6-5	TRBJ1-1	18	many	NA	TGTGCCAGCAGCGGGGGGGGGCCAGCAGTTGGTCGGAACACTGAAGCTTTCTTT	CASSGGGPAVGRNTEAFF
TRBV4-3	TRBJ1-2	15	NA	NA	TGCGCCAGCAGCCAAGATTGGGGTTCTAACTATGGCTACACCTTC	CASSQDWGSNYGYTF
TRBV18	TRBJ2-4	19	NA	TRBD2	TGTGCCAGCTCACCTGCCGGACTAGCGGGAGTCATAGCCAAAAACATTCAGTACTTC	CASSPAGLAGVIAKNIQYF
TRBV12-3/TRBV12-4	TRBJ1-6	14	few	NA	TGTGCCAGCAGTTTAAAAGTAATACATTCACCCCTCCACTTT	CASSLKVIHSPLHF
TRBV3-1	TRBJ2-7	15	few	TRBD2	TGTGCCAGCAGCCAAGGGCTAGCGGCCACCTACGAGCAGTACTTC	CASSQGLAATYEQYF
TRBV27	TRBJ1-1	15	many	NA	TGTGCCAGCAGTTTATCTGGCGTTCCGAACACTGAAGCTTTCTTT	CASSLSGVPNTEAFF
TRBV5-1	TRBJ2-7	20	many	TRBD1	TGCGCCAGCAGCTTGGCCCGGACAGGGGGCGTTCCCCGTCGACCCTACGAGCAGTACTTC	CASSLARTGGVPRRPYEQYF